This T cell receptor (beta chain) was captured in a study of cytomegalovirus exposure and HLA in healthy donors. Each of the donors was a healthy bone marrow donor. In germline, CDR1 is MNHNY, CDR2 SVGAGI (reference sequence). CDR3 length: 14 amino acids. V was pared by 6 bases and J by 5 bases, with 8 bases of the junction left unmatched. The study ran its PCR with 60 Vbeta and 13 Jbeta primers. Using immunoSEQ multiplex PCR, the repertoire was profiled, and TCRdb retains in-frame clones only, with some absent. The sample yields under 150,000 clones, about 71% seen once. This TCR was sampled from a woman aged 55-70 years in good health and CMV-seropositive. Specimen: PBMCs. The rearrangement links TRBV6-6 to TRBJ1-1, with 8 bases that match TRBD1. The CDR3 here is CASRHTGGRTEAFF. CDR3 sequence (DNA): TGTGCCAGCAGACACACAGGGGGTCGAACTGAAGCTTTCTTT.